This T cell receptor (beta chain) comes out of a study of T cell repertoires in cytomegalovirus infection. Study-wide background: Based on public TCR beta signatures, there were indications of CMV infection and of a matching HLA type. Overall study results and limits: Identification of carriers of CMV plus the relevant HLA was achieved through cumulative public TCR beta family frequency. The ex vivo response was dominated by HLA-C-restricted CMV-specific TCR beta clonotypes.

This clonotype came up a few times. The antigen is unknown. TCRdb re-called the reads through MiXCR, storing one row per CDR3 protein. The sample holds hundreds of thousands of distinct CDR3 sequences; approximately 24% are singletons and the top ten take 6.5% to 10%. V shed 7 bases and J shed 3 bases, with 9 bases lying between them. Germline CDR1 MGHDK, CDR2 SYGVNS. The CDR3 runs to 12 residues. The chain has TRBV25-1 and TRBJ1-1, with TRBD1 as a possible D gene (5 bases). Sequences were obtained from CD8+ T cells from PBMCs. The source is a human donor in good health (CMV status not recorded). Some clones in this sample may be carry-over from other donors' samples. CDR3 residues: CASMGDYTEAFF. As DNA, the CDR3 is TGTGCCAGCATGGGGGACTACACTGAAGCTTTCTTT.